Listed here is a single T cell receptor beta chain. The antigen is not known. With V trimmed by 2 bases and J by 2 bases, 3 bases remained unmatched. The CDR3 has 15 residues. From germline, CDR1 is MNHEY and CDR2 SVGAGI. This entry comes from a study of cytomegalovirus exposure and HLA in healthy donors. Study-level points and caveats: High specificity and sensitivity for cytomegalovirus status were reported for the classifier.

Amplification used 60 Vbeta primers and 13 Jbeta primers. Here immunoSEQ multiplex PCR was the method, and the copy in TCRdb shows in-frame clones only, minus some. The data contain roughly 150,000 clones, roughly 79% of them seen just once; the ten biggest clones take up roughly 0.68%. V gene TRBV6-5 combines with J gene TRBJ1-5, with 7 positions matching TRBD1. This receptor was identified in a male donor in good health and CMV-seronegative. Sequencing was performed on PBMCs. The CDR3 reads CASSYTGAGNQPQHF. The CDR3 DNA reads as TGTGCCAGCAGTTACACAGGGGCCGGCAATCAGCCCCAGCATTTT.